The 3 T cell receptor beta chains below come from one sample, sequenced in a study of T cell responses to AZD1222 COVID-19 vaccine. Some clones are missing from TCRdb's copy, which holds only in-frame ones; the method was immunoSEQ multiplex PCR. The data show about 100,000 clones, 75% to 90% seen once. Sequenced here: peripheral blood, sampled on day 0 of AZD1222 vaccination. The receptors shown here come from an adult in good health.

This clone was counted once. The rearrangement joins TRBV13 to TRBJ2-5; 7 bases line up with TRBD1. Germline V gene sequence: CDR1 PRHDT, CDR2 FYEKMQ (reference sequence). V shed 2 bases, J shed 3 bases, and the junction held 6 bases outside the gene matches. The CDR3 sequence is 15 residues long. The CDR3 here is CASSLLGQSKETQYF. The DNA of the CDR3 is TGTGCCAGCAGCTTACTGGGACAGTCAAAAGAGACCCAGTACTTC.

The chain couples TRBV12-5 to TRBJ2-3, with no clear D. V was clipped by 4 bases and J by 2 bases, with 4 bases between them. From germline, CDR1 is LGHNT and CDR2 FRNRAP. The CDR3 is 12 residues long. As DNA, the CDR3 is TGTGCTAGTGGTTACTCCACAGATACGCAGTATTTT. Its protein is CASGYSTDTQYF.

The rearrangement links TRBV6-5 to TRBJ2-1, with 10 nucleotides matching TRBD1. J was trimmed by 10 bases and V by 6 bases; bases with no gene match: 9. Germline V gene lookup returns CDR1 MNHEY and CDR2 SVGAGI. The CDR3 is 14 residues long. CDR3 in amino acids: CASRSRDRGQEQFF. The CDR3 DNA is TGTGCCAGCAGAAGCCGGGACAGGGGTCAGGAGCAGTTCTTC.